Listed below are T cell receptor beta chains from one sample, sequenced in a study of blood T cell repertoires in COVID-19. Some clones are missing from TCRdb's copy, which holds only in-frame ones; the method was immunoSEQ multiplex PCR. The sample has about 250,000 clones, roughly 87% seen once. Sequenced sample: PBMCs or T cells enriched from blood (not recorded which). All receptors come from a woman aged 25 to 39 with acute COVID-19. Both conserved end residues are part of each CDR3. The order of the fields is clone size, V gene, J gene, D gene, CDR3 protein, CDR3 DNA. D genes are given only for firm matches. Size is omitted from some rows. Given values are once, few, many or a class for expanded clones.

size: -
V: TRBV5-4
J: TRBJ1-1
D: -
CDR3: CASSLAGGSGTEAFF
DNA: TGTGCCAGCAGCTTGGCGGGGGGCTCGGGCACTGAAGCTTTCTTT

size: -
V: TRBV2
J: TRBJ2-1
D: TRBD2
CDR3: CASSVAGLAGGQSSYNEQFF
DNA: TGTGCCAGCAGTGTTGCCGGACTAGCGGGGGGGCAGAGCTCCTACAATGAGCAGTTCTTC

size: -
V: TRBV29-1
J: TRBJ1-2
D: TRBD1
CDR3: CSVPIRQGAGGYGYTF
DNA: TGCAGCGTCCCGATCAGACAGGGGGCGGGGGGCTATGGCTACACCTTC

size: -
V: TRBV19
J: TRBJ2-4
D: -
CDR3: CASRGAGEGKNIQYF
DNA: TGTGCCAGTAGGGGGGCGGGGGAAGGCAAAAACATTCAGTACTTC

size: -
V: TRBV15
J: TRBJ2-2
D: -
CDR3: CATSRDRGAQTGELFF
DNA: TGTGCCACCAGCAGAGATCGGGGGGCCCAGACCGGGGAGCTGTTTTTT

size: -
V: TRBV27
J: TRBJ2-7
D: -
CDR3: CASSLGVSWGGSGEQYF
DNA: TGTGCCAGCAGTTTAGGGGTATCATGGGGAGGCTCGGGCGAGCAGTACTTC

size: once
V: TRBV9
J: TRBJ2-1
D: -
CDR3: CASSDGLYNEQFF
DNA: TGTGCCAGCAGCGACGGACTTTACAATGAGCAGTTCTTC

size: once
V: TRBV5-4
J: TRBJ1-3
D: -
CDR3: CASSSPSISGNTIYF
DNA: TGTGCCAGCAGCTCCCCCTCTATCTCTGGAAACACCATATATTTT

size: -
V: TRBV9
J: TRBJ2-2
D: -
CDR3: CASSVVPGDTGELFF
DNA: TGTGCCAGCAGCGTAGTCCCGGGGGACACCGGGGAGCTGTTTTTT

size: -
V: TRBV2
J: TRBJ1-6
D: TRBD1
CDR3: CASSNRGKSYNSPLHF
DNA: TGTGCCAGCAGTAACAGGGGGAAGTCCTATAATTCACCCCTCCACTTT

size: few
V: TRBV5-5
J: TRBJ1-2
D: -
CDR3: CASSSGLLLDFSYTF
DNA: TGTGCCAGCAGCTCGGGACTCCTCTTGGATTTTAGCTACACCTTC

size: few
V: TRBV5-1
J: TRBJ1-1
D: TRBD1
CDR3: CASRTTGTNTEAFF
DNA: TGCGCCAGCAGAACGACAGGGACAAACACTGAAGCTTTCTTT

size: -
V: TRBV19
J: TRBJ2-1
D: -
CDR3: CASSIPGNEQFF
DNA: TGTGCCAGTAGTATCCCCGGCAATGAGCAGTTCTTC

size: few
V: TRBV28
J: TRBJ2-7
D: TRBD1
CDR3: CASRVPGQGSEQYF
DNA: TGTGCCAGCAGAGTCCCGGGACAGGGTTCGGAGCAGTACTTC

size: -
V: TRBV7-9
J: TRBJ2-3
D: TRBD2
CDR3: CAGEAGGGTDTQYF
DNA: TGTGCCGGGGAAGCGGGGGGGGGCACAGATACGCAGTATTTT

size: -
V: TRBV6-1
J: TRBJ1-5
D: -
CDR3: CASSDFNSNQPQHF
DNA: TGTGCCAGCAGTGATTTTAATAGCAATCAGCCCCAGCATTTT

size: -
V: TRBV7-8
J: TRBJ1-2
D: -
CDR3: CASSSSGYGYTF
DNA: TGTGCCAGCAGCTCAAGCGGCTATGGCTACACCTTC

size: -
V: TRBV19
J: TRBJ2-5
D: TRBD2
CDR3: CASSLITGGRVETQYF
DNA: TGTGCCAGTAGTCTCATTACTGGCGGGAGGGTGGAGACCCAGTACTTC

size: -
V: TRBV24-1
J: TRBJ1-5
D: TRBD1
CDR3: CATSELGQVYQPQHF
DNA: TGTGCCACCAGTGAGCTCGGACAGGTATATCAGCCCCAGCATTTT

size: -
V: TRBV4-1
J: TRBJ2-2
D: -
CDR3: CASSRDTNTGELFF
DNA: TGCGCCAGCAGCCGAGACACAAACACCGGGGAGCTGTTTTTT

size: -
V: TRBV7-9
J: TRBJ1-6
D: -
CDR3: CASSLDSSYNSPLHF
DNA: TGTGCCAGCAGCTTAGACAGCTCCTATAATTCACCCCTCCACTTT

size: -
V: TRBV6-6
J: TRBJ1-2
D: TRBD1
CDR3: CASSYPGTGYGYTF
DNA: TGTGCCAGCAGTTACCCCGGGACAGGGTATGGCTACACCTTC

size: -
V: TRBV2
J: TRBJ1-2
D: -
CDR3: CASSDNEAWGSYGYTF
DNA: TGTGCCAGCAGTGATAACGAAGCATGGGGCAGCTATGGCTACACCTTC

size: once
V: TRBV24-1
J: TRBJ2-2
D: -
CDR3: CATSPRAGELFF
DNA: TGTGCCACCAGTCCCAGGGCCGGGGAGCTGTTTTTT

size: -
V: TRBV6-5
J: TRBJ1-5
D: TRBD1
CDR3: CASSYSGTGNQPQHF
DNA: TGTGCCAGCAGTTACTCCGGGACAGGCAATCAGCCCCAGCATTTT

size: few
V: TRBV7-9
J: TRBJ2-7
D: -
CDR3: CASSLQGEASYEQYF
DNA: TGTGCCAGCAGTCTCCAGGGGGAGGCCTCCTACGAGCAGTACTTC

size: -
V: TRBV3-1/TRBV3-2
J: TRBJ2-5
D: -
CDR3: CASSLIGEETQYF
DNA: TGTGCCAGCAGCTTAATCGGGGAAGAGACCCAGTACTTC

size: -
V: TRBV7-9
J: TRBJ1-5
D: -
CDR3: CASSLSGTGDQPQHF
DNA: TGTGCCAGCAGCTTATCCGGGACGGGGGATCAGCCCCAGCATTTT

size: -
V: TRBV5-4
J: TRBJ2-7
D: TRBD2
CDR3: CASSSAGDLYEQYF
DNA: TGTGCCAGCAGCTCCGCGGGGGATCTATACGAGCAGTACTTC

size: -
V: TRBV19
J: TRBJ1-2
D: TRBD1
CDR3: CASSTPGTGGGRGYTF
DNA: TGTGCCAGTAGTACGCCCGGGACAGGGGGAGGACGTGGCTACACCTTC

size: -
V: TRBV4-3
J: TRBJ1-5
D: -
CDR3: CASSQEIGAQPQHF
DNA: TGCGCCAGCAGCCAAGAGATAGGGGCGCAGCCCCAGCATTTT

size: -
V: TRBV13
J: TRBJ1-3
D: TRBD1
CDR3: CASSSPTGTEGNTIYF
DNA: TGTGCCAGCAGCTCGCCAACCGGGACAGAGGGAAACACCATATATTTT

size: -
V: TRBV18
J: TRBJ1-3
D: -
CDR3: CASSPRRDWTGNTIYF
DNA: TGTGCCAGCTCACCACGGCGGGATTGGACTGGAAACACCATATATTTT

size: -
V: TRBV2
J: TRBJ2-1
D: -
CDR3: CASSPLQYNEQFF
DNA: TGTGCCAGCAGCCCCCTGCAGTACAATGAGCAGTTCTTC

size: -
V: TRBV4-3
J: TRBJ2-2
D: TRBD2
CDR3: CASSQLAGDGELFF
DNA: TGCGCCAGCAGCCAGTTAGCGGGAGACGGGGAGCTGTTTTTT

size: -
V: TRBV5-6
J: TRBJ1-1
D: TRBD1
CDR3: CASSHRTGLTEAFF
DNA: TGTGCCAGCAGCCACAGGACAGGGCTGACTGAAGCTTTCTTT

size: -
V: TRBV19
J: TRBJ2-3
D: -
CDR3: CASKNRGTDTQYF
DNA: TGTGCCAGTAAAAACAGGGGCACAGATACGCAGTATTTT

size: -
V: TRBV15
J: TRBJ2-3
D: TRBD2
CDR3: CATSRGGTSGGTDTQYF
DNA: TGTGCCACCAGCAGAGGAGGGACTAGCGGGGGCACAGATACGCAGTATTTT

size: -
V: TRBV27
J: TRBJ1-1
D: -
CDR3: CASSVSPSTEAFF
DNA: TGTGCCAGCAGTGTATCCCCGAGCACTGAAGCTTTCTTT